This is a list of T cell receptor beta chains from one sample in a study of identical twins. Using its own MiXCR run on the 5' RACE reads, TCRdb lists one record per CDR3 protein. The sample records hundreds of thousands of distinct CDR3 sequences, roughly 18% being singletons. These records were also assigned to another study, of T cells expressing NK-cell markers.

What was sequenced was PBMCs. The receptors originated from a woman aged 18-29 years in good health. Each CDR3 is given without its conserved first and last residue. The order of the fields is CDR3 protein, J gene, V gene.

CDR3aa: ASQPGQGHQPQH
j_gene: TRBJ1-5
v_gene: TRBV11-3

CDR3aa: SARGRANNSPLH
j_gene: TRBJ1-6
v_gene: TRBV20-1

CDR3aa: ASMDESGANVLT
j_gene: TRBJ2-6
v_gene: TRBV27

CDR3aa: ASSLGDFETQY
j_gene: TRBJ2-5
v_gene: TRBV5-1

CDR3aa: SVGQREGYEQY
j_gene: TRBJ2-7
v_gene: TRBV29-1

CDR3aa: ASSLKKINTQY
j_gene: TRBJ2-3
v_gene: TRBV7-2

CDR3aa: ASSGPETGQGGTDTQY
j_gene: TRBJ2-3
v_gene: TRBV10-2

CDR3aa: AWSASSTYEQY
j_gene: TRBJ2-7
v_gene: TRBV30

CDR3aa: SVEGLANTQY
j_gene: TRBJ2-3
v_gene: TRBV29-1

CDR3aa: SRSLAGYNEQF
j_gene: TRBJ2-1
v_gene: TRBV20-1

CDR3aa: ASTGGSGGPSYEQY
j_gene: TRBJ2-7
v_gene: TRBV6-2/TRBV6-3

CDR3aa: ASVTGLHGYT
j_gene: TRBJ1-2
v_gene: TRBV12-3/TRBV12-4

CDR3aa: ASVWTGLGYEQY
j_gene: TRBJ2-7
v_gene: TRBV21-1

CDR3aa: SASLETGAEAF
j_gene: TRBJ1-1
v_gene: TRBV20-1

CDR3aa: ASSPRALPGAEQF
j_gene: TRBJ2-1
v_gene: TRBV27

CDR3aa: ASSYGGNTQY
j_gene: TRBJ2-3
v_gene: TRBV5-1

CDR3aa: ASTKNPTDDQPQH
j_gene: TRBJ1-5
v_gene: TRBV6-1

CDR3aa: ASTPLTSFGGYT
j_gene: TRBJ1-2
v_gene: TRBV7-6

CDR3aa: ASSYTNTIY
j_gene: TRBJ1-3
v_gene: TRBV12-3/TRBV12-4

CDR3aa: ASSESKKLF
j_gene: TRBJ1-4
v_gene: TRBV6-1

CDR3aa: ASSLAGRKNIQY
j_gene: TRBJ2-4
v_gene: TRBV7-2

CDR3aa: ATSRDMGSRRTQY
j_gene: TRBJ2-5
v_gene: TRBV15

CDR3aa: ASSYSTSGIQY
j_gene: TRBJ2-4
v_gene: TRBV6-5

CDR3aa: ASSQDPLGSYNEQF
j_gene: TRBJ2-1
v_gene: TRBV4-3

CDR3aa: ASSQVGGLDTQY
j_gene: TRBJ2-3
v_gene: TRBV14

CDR3aa: ASKDTGRNSYEQY
j_gene: TRBJ2-7
v_gene: TRBV12-3/TRBV12-4

CDR3aa: ASRRTSGGSYQETQY
j_gene: TRBJ2-5
v_gene: TRBV2

CDR3aa: SAPFPTQHYGYT
j_gene: TRBJ1-2
v_gene: TRBV20-1

CDR3aa: ASSLGTGEREQF
j_gene: TRBJ2-1
v_gene: TRBV7-2

CDR3aa: ASSQGGNSGELF
j_gene: TRBJ2-2
v_gene: TRBV4-3

CDR3aa: ASSSWDRGSGGYT
j_gene: TRBJ1-2
v_gene: TRBV7-8

CDR3aa: ASSYIGRVNYGYT
j_gene: TRBJ1-2
v_gene: TRBV6-5

CDR3aa: SATGGFGNQPQH
j_gene: TRBJ1-5
v_gene: TRBV20-1

CDR3aa: SARDLARYEQF
j_gene: TRBJ2-1
v_gene: TRBV20-1

CDR3aa: ASSLEPGPYEQY
j_gene: TRBJ2-7
v_gene: TRBV5-1

CDR3aa: ASSLKLAGHNEQF
j_gene: TRBJ2-1
v_gene: TRBV7-8

CDR3aa: ASSNNSVYLAKNIQY
j_gene: TRBJ2-4
v_gene: TRBV6-5

CDR3aa: ASSFSGTSEQY
j_gene: TRBJ2-7
v_gene: TRBV7-2

CDR3aa: ASSLIRPNEQF
j_gene: TRBJ2-1
v_gene: TRBV12-3/TRBV12-4

CDR3aa: ASRRESGAKTQY
j_gene: TRBJ2-5
v_gene: TRBV6-1

CDR3aa: ASSQPRGGSTEAF
j_gene: TRBJ1-1
v_gene: TRBV7-9

CDR3aa: SASASGGRTGELF
j_gene: TRBJ2-2
v_gene: TRBV20-1

CDR3aa: ASSYELSGANVLT
j_gene: TRBJ2-6
v_gene: TRBV6-5

CDR3aa: SGGQGGNEQF
j_gene: TRBJ2-1
v_gene: TRBV29-1

CDR3aa: ASSYSRTSGYYNEQF
j_gene: TRBJ2-1
v_gene: TRBV6-5

CDR3aa: ASRRTVVDTQY
j_gene: TRBJ2-3
v_gene: TRBV12-3/TRBV12-4

CDR3aa: ASSMEVVQPQH
j_gene: TRBJ1-5
v_gene: TRBV12-3/TRBV12-4

CDR3aa: ASSLGLAKF
j_gene: TRBJ2-1
v_gene: TRBV12-3/TRBV12-4

CDR3aa: ASSLGTVDEKLF
j_gene: TRBJ1-4
v_gene: TRBV4-1

CDR3aa: ASRTGPEAF
j_gene: TRBJ1-1
v_gene: TRBV6-5

CDR3aa: ASSYSSSGRRYEQF
j_gene: TRBJ2-1
v_gene: TRBV6-2/TRBV6-3

CDR3aa: ASSLGTFYEQY
j_gene: TRBJ2-7
v_gene: TRBV7-9

CDR3aa: ASRSADRVGEQY
j_gene: TRBJ2-7
v_gene: TRBV5-1

CDR3aa: ASSTRLAGQNEQF
j_gene: TRBJ2-1
v_gene: TRBV13

CDR3aa: ASGPDSSTDTQY
j_gene: TRBJ2-3
v_gene: TRBV12-5

CDR3aa: ASSLEGGAQAF
j_gene: TRBJ1-1
v_gene: TRBV7-9